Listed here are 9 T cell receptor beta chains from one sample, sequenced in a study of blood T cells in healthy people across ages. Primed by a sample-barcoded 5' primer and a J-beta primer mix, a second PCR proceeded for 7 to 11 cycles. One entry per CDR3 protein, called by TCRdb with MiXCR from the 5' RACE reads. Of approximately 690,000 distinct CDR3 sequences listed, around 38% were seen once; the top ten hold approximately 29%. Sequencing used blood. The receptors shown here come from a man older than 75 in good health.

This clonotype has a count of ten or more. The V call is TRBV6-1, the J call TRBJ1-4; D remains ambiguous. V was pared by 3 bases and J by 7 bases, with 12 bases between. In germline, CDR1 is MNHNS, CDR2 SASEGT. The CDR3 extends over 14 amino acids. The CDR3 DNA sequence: TGTGCCAGCAGTGACTATGGAAGTGGTGAAAAACTGTTTTTT. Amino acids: CASSDYGSGEKLFF.

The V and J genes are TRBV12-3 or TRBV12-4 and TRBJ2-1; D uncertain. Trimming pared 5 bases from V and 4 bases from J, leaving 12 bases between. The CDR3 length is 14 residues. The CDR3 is CASSPPGGYNEQFF. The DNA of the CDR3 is TGTGCCAGCAGTCCCCCGGGCGGTTACAATGAGCAGTTCTTC.

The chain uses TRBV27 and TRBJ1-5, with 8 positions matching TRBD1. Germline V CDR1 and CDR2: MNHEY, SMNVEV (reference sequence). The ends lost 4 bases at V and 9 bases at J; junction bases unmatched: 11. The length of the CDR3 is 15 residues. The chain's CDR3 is CASSSTGAGRRPQHF. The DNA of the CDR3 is TGTGCCAGCAGTTCGACAGGGGCCGGGAGGCGGCCCCAGCATTTT.

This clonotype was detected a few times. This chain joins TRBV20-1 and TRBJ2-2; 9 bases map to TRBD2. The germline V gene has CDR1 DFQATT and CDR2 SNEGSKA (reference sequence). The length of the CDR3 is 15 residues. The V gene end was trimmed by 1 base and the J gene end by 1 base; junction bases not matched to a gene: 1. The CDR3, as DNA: TGCAGTGCTAGAGTTAGCGGGAGGAACACCGGGGAGCTGTTTTTT. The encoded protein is CSARVSGRNTGELFF.

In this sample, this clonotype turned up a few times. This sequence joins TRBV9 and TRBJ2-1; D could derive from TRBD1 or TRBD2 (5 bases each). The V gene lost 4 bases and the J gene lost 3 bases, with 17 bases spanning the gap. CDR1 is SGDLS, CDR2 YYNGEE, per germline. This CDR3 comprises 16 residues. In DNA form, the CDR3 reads TGTGCCAGCAGCTATCAAGCCGGGACGGGCTACAATGAGCAGTTCTTC. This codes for CASSYQAGTGYNEQFF.

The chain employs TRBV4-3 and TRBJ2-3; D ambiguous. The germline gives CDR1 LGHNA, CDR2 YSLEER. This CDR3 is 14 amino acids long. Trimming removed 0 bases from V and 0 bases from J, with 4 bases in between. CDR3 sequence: CASSQEQSTDTQYF. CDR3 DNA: TGCGCCAGCAGCCAAGAACAGAGCACAGATACGCAGTATTTT.

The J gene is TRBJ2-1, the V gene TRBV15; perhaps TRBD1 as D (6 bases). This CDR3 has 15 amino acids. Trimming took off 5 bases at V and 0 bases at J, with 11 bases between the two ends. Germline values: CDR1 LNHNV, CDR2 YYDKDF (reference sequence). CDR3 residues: CATSLDRSSYNEQFF. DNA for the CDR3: TGTGCCACCAGCCTAGACAGGAGCTCCTACAATGAGCAGTTCTTC.

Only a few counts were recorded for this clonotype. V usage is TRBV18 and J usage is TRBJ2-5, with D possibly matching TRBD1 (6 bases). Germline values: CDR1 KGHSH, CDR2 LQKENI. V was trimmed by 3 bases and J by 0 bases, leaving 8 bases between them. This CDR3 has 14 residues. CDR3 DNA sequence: TGTGCCAGCTCACCTGGACAGTACCAAGAGACCCAGTACTTC. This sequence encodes CASSPGQYQETQYF.

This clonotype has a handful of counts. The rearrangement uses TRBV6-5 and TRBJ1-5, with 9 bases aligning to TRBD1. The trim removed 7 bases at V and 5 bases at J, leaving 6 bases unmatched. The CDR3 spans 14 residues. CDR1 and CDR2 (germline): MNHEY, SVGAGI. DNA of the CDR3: TGTGCCAGCAAACCGGACAGGGGTTATCAGCCCCAGCATTTT. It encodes CASKPDRGYQPQHF.